Each of the 19 T cell receptor beta chains below was sequenced from the same sample in a study of T cell repertoires in cytomegalovirus infection. For these TCRs, the target antigens are not known. TCRdb re-called the reads with MiXCR, one entry per CDR3 protein. Among around 800,000 distinct CDR3 sequences, 30% to 35% were seen once, and the ten largest hold about an eighth. Sequenced material: cultured CD8+ T cells from PBMCs, taken from culture after CMV antigen stimulation. All receptors derive from a human donor in good health (CMV status not recorded). Some clones in this sample may be carry-over from other donors' samples.

The chain uses TRBV28 and TRBJ1-6; 10 bases align to TRBD1. V dropped 2 bases and J dropped 6; count of bases not matched to a gene: 4. Germline CDR1 reads MDHEN; CDR2 reads SYDVKM. The CDR3 runs 16 residues. The CDR3 region has the DNA TGTGCCAGCAGTTTAAAGGGGACAGGGGTTAATTCACCCCTCCACTTT. It translates to CASSLKGTGVNSPLHF.

In DNA form, the CDR3 reads TGTGCCAGCACGACAGACTTTACCTACAATGAGCAGTTCTTC. The encoded protein is CASTTDFTYNEQFF. The chain combines TRBV12-3 or TRBV12-4 with TRBJ2-1; perhaps TRBD1 as D (5 bases). V was cut by 7 bases and J by 2 bases, with 12 bases left in between. The CDR3 is 14 amino acids.

This clonotype was seen a handful of times. This chain connects TRBV11-2 to TRBJ2-3, with 8 bases matching TRBD2. The CDR3 has 17 residues. Germline V gene sequence: CDR1 SGHAT, CDR2 FQNNGV. With 5 bases clipped from V and 6 bases from J, the junction kept 16 bases outside the gene matches. The CDR3 DNA follows: TGTGCCAGCAGCGAAGGAGACGGGGGGGCTAGAAGGGATACGCAGTATTTT. It translates to CASSEGDGGARRDTQYF. The whole variable domain, remainder taken from reference TRBV11-2 and TRBJ2-3, is EAGVAQSPRYKIIEKRQSVAFWCNPISGHATLYWYQQILGQGPKLLIQFQNNGVVDDSQLPKDRFSAERLKGVDSTLKIQPAKLEDSAVYLCASSEGDGGARRDTQYFGPGTRLTVL.

The chain joins TRBV2 to TRBJ2-5; 10 bases are shared with TRBD1. The CDR3 is 14 residues long. Germline lookup yields CDR1 SNHLY and CDR2 FYNNEI. After removal of 10 bases from V and 4 bases from J, the junction contained 9 bases not matched to a gene. CDR3 in DNA: TGTGCCAACGGACAGGGGGGTTTCGGAGAGACCCAGTACTTC. Translating gives CANGQGGFGETQYF. Full variable domain (rest looked up from reference TRBV2 and TRBJ2-5): EPEVTQTPSHQVTQMGQEVILRCVPISNHLYFYWYRQILGQKVEFLVSFYNNEISEKSEIFDDQFSVERPDGSNFTLKIRSTKLEDSAMYFCANGQGGFGETQYFGPGTRLLVL.

This clonotype was found a few times. The chain recombines TRBV25-1 with TRBJ1-2; 7 bases line up with TRBD1. V was clipped by 10 bases and J by 8 bases; unmatched bases: 7. Germline V gene lookup returns CDR1 MGHDK and CDR2 SYGVNS. This CDR3 has 11 amino acids. The CDR3 sequence is CATNRGNGYTF. In nucleotides, the CDR3 is TGTGCCACCAACAGGGGAAACGGCTACACCTTC.

This clonotype has only a few counts. The junction departs from germline at one end; a sequencing error may be responsible. This sequence joins TRBV7-7 and TRBJ2-3; the match to TRBD2 covers 9 bases. This CDR3 has 15 residues. In germline, CDR1 is SSHAT, CDR2 FNYEAQ (reference sequence). The CDR3 DNA reads TGTGCTAGCAGCTTAGCGGGGGCCCCGGGGGATACGCAGTATTTT. Translating gives CASSLAGAPGDTQYF.

In its sample, this clonotype was seen a few times. This chain uses TRBV29-1 with TRBJ2-6, with D possibly TRBD2 on 6 matching bases. CDR1 and CDR2 (germline): SQVTM, ANQGSEA. V was trimmed by 6 bases and J by 2 bases, leaving 8 bases between them. CDR3 length: 13 residues. The CDR3 loop is CSVAGPGANVLTF. As DNA, the CDR3 is TGCAGCGTCGCGGGGCCTGGGGCCAACGTCCTGACTTTC.

The CDR3 loop reads CASSPSRGTTYEQYF. CDR3 sequence (DNA): TGCGCCAGCAGCCCCTCCCGGGGGACCACCTACGAGCAGTACTTC. This chain links TRBV5-1 with TRBJ2-7; tentative D call: TRBD2 (6 bases). V lost 4 bases, J lost 2 bases, and 16 bases lay in between. The CDR3 covers 15 residues. Per the germline V gene, CDR1 is SGHRS and CDR2 is YFSETQ.

The chain employs TRBV2 and TRBJ2-5; perhaps TRBD2 as D (5 bases). CDR3 length: 14 residues. V lost 1 base and J lost 7, with 13 bases in between. CDR1 and CDR2 (germline): SNHLY, FYNNEI. CDR3 bases: TGTGCCAGCAGTGAAGTATTGGGTGAGGGGACCCAGTACTTC. This encodes CASSEVLGEGTQYF.

This clonotype was found a few times. The chain joins TRBV11-3 to TRBJ2-3; D might be TRBD2 (5 bases). The ends were cut back, 5 bases at V and 6 bases at J, with 9 bases in the middle. CDR3 length: 12 residues. Germline-derived CDR1 and CDR2 are SGHNT and YENEEA. The CDR3 region has the DNA TGTGCCAGCAGCGTCAGAGGGGATACGCAGTATTTT. Its translation is CASSVRGDTQYF.

There are a few counts of this clonotype. The rearrangement links TRBV6-6 to TRBJ2-5, with D tentatively TRBD1 or TRBD2 (6 bases each). The CDR3 consists of 14 residues. Germline V CDR1 and CDR2: MNHNY, SVGAGI (reference sequence). V lost 2 bases and J lost 5, with 12 bases in between. The CDR3 sequence: CASSYGSGAETQYF. The CDR3, as DNA: TGTGCCAGCAGTTACGGCTCGGGGGCGGAGACCCAGTACTTC.

This clonotype occurred a few times. It is likely a read error, because the conserved phenylalanine at the end of the CDR3 is missing. The DNA is left out, because the CDR3 cannot be placed on it with certainty; the CDR3 is given as TCRdb lists it. The chain has TRBV6-8 and TRBJ2-7; TRBD1, the table's D call, was not compared with the DNA. Germline V gives CDR1 MNHGY, CDR2 SAAAGT. The CDR3 spans 12 amino acids, including both terminal residues. This CDR3 is CASRPDRETPWT.

This clonotype was observed a few times. The chain employs TRBV7-9 and TRBJ2-7; 10 nucleotides match TRBD1. The CDR3 is 15 residues long. The germline V gene has CDR1 SEHNR and CDR2 FQNEAQ (reference sequence). The V gene end was trimmed by 5 bases and the J gene end by 2 bases; junction bases not matched to a gene: 6. In DNA form, the CDR3 reads TGTGCCAGCAGCCCGCGGGACAGGGGTCCCTACGAGCAGTACGTC. It yields the protein CASSPRDRGPYEQYV.

This clonotype was seen more than once but under ten times. This chain links TRBV4-1 with TRBJ1-1, with 9 bases fitting TRBD1. Trimming cost V 3 bases and J 4 bases; bases outside gene matches: 3. The germline V gene has CDR1 MGHRA and CDR2 YSYEKL. This CDR3 is built from 14 residues. CDR3 nucleotide sequence: TGCGCCAGCAGCCAGGGGACAGGGCCCACTGAAGCTTTCTTT. It encodes CASSQGTGPTEAFF.

The chain has TRBV11-2 and TRBJ2-5; 9 nucleotides match TRBD1. The V segment lost 1 base and the J segment 4 bases; nucleotides outside the gene matches: 7. The length of the CDR3 is 16 residues. Germline V gives CDR1 SGHAT, CDR2 FQNNGV. The CDR3 reads CASSLGDRGYAETQYF. As DNA, the CDR3 is TGTGCCAGCAGCTTAGGAGACAGGGGGTACGCAGAGACCCAGTACTTC.

The V call is TRBV28, the J call TRBJ1-3; unclear D gene. CDR3 length: 15 residues. Looked up from germline, CDR1 is MDHEN and CDR2 is SYDVKM. Trimming cost V 5 bases and J 0 bases, with 11 bases left between them. DNA for the CDR3: TGTGCCAGCAGTCCCCGGATGGGCTCTGGAAACACCATATATTTT. This sequence encodes CASSPRMGSGNTIYF.

This chain uses TRBV12-5 with TRBJ2-3; no firm D call. CDR1 is LGHNT and CDR2 is FRNRAP in the germline V gene. The V end was cut by 2 bases, the J end by 3 bases, with 3 bases between. The CDR3 is 12 residues long. The CDR3, as DNA: TGTGCTAGTGGTTTGATGACAGATACGCAGTATTTT. Residues: CASGLMTDTQYF.

V gene TRBV2 combines with J gene TRBJ2-5; either TRBD1 or TRBD2 may supply D (5 bases each). The germline CDR1 and CDR2 sequences are SNHLY and FYNNEI. This CDR3 is built from 15 residues. Trimming removed 1 base at V and 4 bases at J, with 13 bases between. The CDR3 DNA reads as TGTGCCAGCAGTGAAGAGGCTTGGGACCGAGAGACCCAGTACTTC. Amino acids: CASSEEAWDRETQYF.

The chain joins TRBV9 to TRBJ2-1, with no clear D. The ends were cut back, 3 bases at V and 0 bases at J, with 10 bases in the middle. This CDR3 spans 15 amino acids. Germline CDR1 and CDR2: SGDLS and YYNGEE. Here the CDR3 DNA reads TGTGCCAGCAGCGATCGGATGAGCTCCTACAATGAGCAGTTCTTC. Translation gives CASSDRMSSYNEQFF.